This TCR beta chain was recovered during a study of cytomegalovirus exposure and HLA in healthy donors. CDR1 is SEHNR and CDR2 is FQNEAQ in the germline V gene (reference sequence). The CDR3 spans 13 residues. Losses at the gene ends were 10 bases for V and 8 bases for J; bases not matched to a gene: 9. A multiplex PCR was run with 60 Vbeta primers and 13 Jbeta primers. TCRdb's table, derived via immunoSEQ multiplex PCR, lists solely in-frame clones and lacks some. The data contain 150,000 to 200,000 clones, 60% to 80% of them singletons. Sequencing used PBMCs. The chain employs TRBV7-9 and TRBJ2-1, with 9 bases matching TRBD1. This sequence originates from a man in his fifties in good health and CMV-seropositive. The CDR3 nucleotides read TGTGCCACAAGGCCGAGGACAGGGGATGAGCAGTTCTTC. Protein: CATRPRTGDEQFF. The full variable domain, rest sourced from reference TRBV7-9 and TRBJ2-1, is DTGVSQNPRHKITKRGQNVTFRCDPISEHNRLYWYRQTLGQGPEFLTYFQNEAQLEKSRLLSDRFSAERPKGSFSTLEIQRTEQGDSAMYLCATRPRTGDEQFFGPGTRLTVL.